The 24 T cell receptor beta chains reported below all come from one sample, sequenced in a study of cytotoxic CD8 clonotypes in ibrutinib-treated CLL. The table came from immunoSEQ multiplex PCR; TCRdb's copy has only in-frame clones and leaves some out. The sample records about 140,000 clones, around 82% being singletons. The starting material was PBMCs, obtained after 36 months of ibrutinib treatment. The receptors shown here come from a human donor with chronic lymphocytic leukemia.

The rearrangement uses TRBV7-9 and TRBJ2-1; D remains unclear. Germline V gene data show CDR1 as SEHNR and CDR2 as FQNEAQ (reference sequence). This CDR3 comprises 13 residues. V was clipped by 2 bases and J by 8 bases, with 10 bases between them. In DNA form, the CDR3 reads TGTGCCAGCAGCTTATTTTCGGAATATGAGCAGTTCTTC. Protein: CASSLFSEYEQFF.

The rearrangement links TRBV7-6 to TRBJ1-1; no clear D gene. CDR1 is SGHVS and CDR2 is FNYEAQ in the germline V gene. V was clipped by 1 base and J by 3 bases, with 6 bases between them. The CDR3 contains 13 residues. The CDR3 spells CASSLDGHTEAFF. The CDR3, as DNA: TGTGCCAGCAGCTTAGATGGGCACACTGAAGCTTTCTTT. Combining the CDR3 with reference TRBV7-6 and TRBJ1-1 gives the whole variable domain GAGVSQSPRYKVTKRGQDVALRCDPISGHVSLYWYRQALGQGPEFLTYFNYEAQQDKSGLPNDRFSAERPEGSISTLTIQRTEQRDSAMYRCASSLDGHTEAFFGQGTRLTVV.

The chain recombines TRBV5-8 with TRBJ2-1, with 13 bases identical to TRBD2. V shed 2 bases, J shed 5 bases, and the junction held 7 bases outside the gene matches. CDR1 and CDR2 from the germline V gene are SGHTS and YDEGEE. CDR3 length: 17 residues. DNA of the CDR3: TGTGCCAGCAGCTTTATGCGTGGGACTAGCGGGAACAATGAGCAGTTCTTC. It encodes CASSFMRGTSGNNEQFF.

The J gene is TRBJ2-3, the V gene TRBV19, with TRBD2 matching over 7 bases. The junction had 5 bases not matched to a gene; V was cut back by 2 bases and J by 0 bases. Germline-derived CDR1 and CDR2 are LNHDA and SQIVND (reference sequence). The CDR3 sequence is 16 residues long. CDR3 region: CASSISRRGSTDTQYF. DNA of the CDR3: TGTGCCAGTAGTATATCTCGGCGGGGGAGCACAGATACGCAGTATTTT.

The V and J genes are TRBV2 and TRBJ2-5; D is unresolved. CDR1 SNHLY and CDR2 FYNNEI come from the germline V gene. The CDR3 has 12 amino acids. Trimming stripped 7 bases from V and 3 bases from J, with 9 bases between. The CDR3 sequence: CASTEQEETQYF. As DNA, the CDR3 is TGTGCCAGCACTGAGCAGGAAGAGACCCAGTACTTC.

The V gene is TRBV7-8, the J gene TRBJ2-3; either TRBD1 or TRBD2 may supply D (6 bases each). From germline, CDR1 is SGHVS and CDR2 FQNEAQ. Trimming stripped 7 bases from V and 1 base from J, with 18 bases between. This CDR3 contains 16 residues. CDR3 residues: CASTLGAGYGTDTQYF. The CDR3, as DNA: TGTGCCAGCACCCTGGGGGCGGGGTATGGCACAGATACGCAGTATTTT. Full variable domain (outside the CDR3, taken from reference TRBV7-8 and TRBJ2-3): GAGVSQSPRYKVAKRGQDVALRCDPISGHVSLFWYQQALGQGPEFLTYFQNEAQLDKSGLPSDRFFAERPEGSVSTLKIQRTQQEDSAVYLCASTLGAGYGTDTQYFGPGTRLTVL.

This sequence joins TRBV6-1 and TRBJ1-2, with 8 bases aligning to TRBD1. The CDR3 consists of 15 residues. After removal of 2 bases from V and 4 bases from J, the junction contained 6 bases not matched to a gene. Germline assignment: CDR1 MNHNS and CDR2 SASEGT. Written as DNA, the CDR3 is TGTGCCAGCAGTGAATGGTCAGGGGGCAGCTATGGCTACACCTTC. As protein: CASSEWSGGSYGYTF.

The chain uses TRBV9 and TRBJ2-7; D gene unclear. Per the germline V gene, CDR1 is SGDLS and CDR2 is YYNGEE. The CDR3 covers 12 residues. The ends were cut back, 4 bases at V and 0 bases at J, with 5 bases in the middle. The CDR3 here is CASSSDSYEQYF. The CDR3 nucleotides are TGTGCCAGCAGCTCTGACTCCTACGAGCAGTACTTC.

The genes are TRBV7-9 and TRBJ2-1, with D uncertain. From germline, CDR1 is SEHNR and CDR2 FQNEAQ (reference sequence). V lost 5 bases and J 3 bases, leaving 14 bases between the germline ends. There are 15 residues in the CDR3. The CDR3 is CASSRRAEVYNEQFF. The CDR3 nucleotides read TGTGCCAGCAGCCGACGGGCAGAGGTCTACAATGAGCAGTTCTTC. The entire variable domain, with the rest obtained from reference TRBV7-9 and TRBJ2-1, is as follows: DTGVSQNPRHKITKRGQNVTFRCDPISEHNRLYWYRQTLGQGPEFLTYFQNEAQLEKSRLLSDRFSAERPKGSFSTLEIQRTEQGDSAMYLCASSRRAEVYNEQFFGPGTRLTVL.

The chain recombines TRBV11-3 with TRBJ2-5; D is uncertain. Germline V gene sequence: CDR1 SGHNT, CDR2 YENEEA. The CDR3 sequence is 13 residues long. V was cut by 4 bases and J by 0 bases, with 6 bases left in between. CDR3: CASSYGYQETQYF. As DNA, the CDR3 is TGTGCCAGCAGCTACGGATACCAAGAGACCCAGTACTTC. Complete variable domain (other parts from reference TRBV11-3 and TRBJ2-5): EAGVVQSPRYKIIEKKQPVAFWCNPISGHNTLYWYLQNLGQGPELLIRYENEEAVDDSQLPKDRFSAERLKGVDSTLKIQPAELGDSAVYLCASSYGYQETQYFGPGTRLLVL.

The V gene is TRBV6-1, the J gene TRBJ1-1; D remains unclear. Germline V CDR1 and CDR2: MNHNS, SASEGT. The CDR3 has 14 amino acids. V dropped 5 bases and J dropped 6 bases, with 16 bases sitting between them. As DNA, the CDR3 is TGTGCCAGCAGTCCCTTGATCCGGGAGTCTGAAGCTTTCTTT. This translates into CASSPLIRESEAFF.

The rearrangement links TRBV19 to TRBJ1-2; no definite D call. CDR3 size: 12 residues. V lost 3 bases, J lost 3 bases, and 5 bases lay in between. Looked up from germline, CDR1 is LNHDA and CDR2 is SQIVND (reference sequence). CDR3 loop: CASSMRDYGYTF. DNA of the CDR3: TGTGCCAGTAGTATGAGGGACTATGGCTACACCTTC.

This sequence joins TRBV9 and TRBJ2-7; D ambiguous. The V end was cut by 0 bases, the J end by 2 bases, with 9 bases between. Germline assignment: CDR1 SGDLS and CDR2 YYNGEE. The CDR3 covers 14 residues. CDR3 sequence reads: CASSVDQVPYEQYF. DNA for the CDR3: TGTGCCAGCAGCGTAGATCAGGTCCCCTACGAGCAGTACTTC.

This chain connects TRBV11-1 to TRBJ2-7; no clear D. Germline CDR1 SGHAT, CDR2 FQDESV (reference sequence). The ends were cut back, 1 base at V and 6 bases at J, with 7 bases in the middle. The CDR3 loop spans 12 amino acids. CDR3 region: CASSLGGGEQYF. DNA of the CDR3: TGTGCCAGCAGCTTAGGGGGTGGCGAGCAGTACTTC. Complete variable domain (other parts from reference TRBV11-1 and TRBJ2-7): EAEVAQSPRYKITEKSQAVAFWCDPISGHATLYWYRQILGQGPELLVQFQDESVVDDSQLPKDRFSAERLKGVDSTLKIQPAELGDSAMYLCASSLGGGEQYFGPGTRLTVT.

The genes are TRBV9 and TRBJ2-1; TRBD2 matches 9 bases. V lost 0 bases and J lost 8; bases outside the gene matches: 9. The germline V gene encodes CDR1 SGDLS and CDR2 YYNGEE. The CDR3 has 16 amino acids. The CDR3 reads CASSVEGSGRVDEQFF. The CDR3 bases are TGTGCCAGCAGCGTAGAGGGTAGCGGGAGAGTTGATGAGCAGTTCTTC.

V usage is TRBV7-9 and J usage is TRBJ2-7; D ambiguous. Germline values: CDR1 SEHNR, CDR2 FQNEAQ (reference sequence). The ends were cut back, 3 bases at V and 8 bases at J, with 11 bases in the middle. CDR3 length: 12 residues. CDR3 in DNA: TGTGCCAGCAGCTTGGAGCTAGACAAGCAGTACTTC. This encodes CASSLELDKQYF.

The V and J genes are TRBV2 and TRBJ1-2, with D uncertain. The V gene lost 2 bases and the J gene lost 7 bases, with 8 bases spanning the gap. Per the germline V gene, CDR1 is SNHLY and CDR2 is FYNNEI. The CDR3 extends over 12 amino acids. CDR3 sequence reads: CASSEINSGYTF. CDR3 DNA: TGTGCCAGCAGTGAAATCAATTCTGGCTACACCTTC.

This clone appeared once. The V gene is TRBV15, the J gene TRBJ2-2; 9 bases are a match to TRBD1. Germline assignment: CDR1 LNHNV and CDR2 YYDKDF (reference sequence). The CDR3 contains 18 residues. J was trimmed by 2 bases and V by 3 bases; bases with no gene match: 10. This CDR3 reads CATSRPLTGQGNTGELFF. CDR3 sequence (DNA): TGTGCCACCAGCAGGCCACTTACGGGACAGGGAAACACCGGGGAGCTGTTTTTT.

This sequence joins TRBV30 and TRBJ1-4, with D hard to call. Germline V CDR1 and CDR2: GTSNPN, SVGIG (reference sequence). V was pared by 6 bases and J by 5 bases, with 16 bases between. The CDR3 has 14 amino acids. This CDR3 reads CACKTPPGNEKLFF. For the CDR3, the DNA is TGTGCCTGTAAGACACCCCCGGGGAATGAAAAACTGTTTTTT.

The rearrangement joins TRBV19 to TRBJ2-1; D remains ambiguous. Trimming shortened V by 6 bases and J by 2 bases, and 8 bases separated the two germline ends. The CDR3 is 13 amino acids. Germline CDR1 and CDR2: LNHDA and SQIVND (reference sequence). CDR3 bases: TGTGCCAGTAGACTAAACCCCTACAATGAGCAGTTCTTC. As protein: CASRLNPYNEQFF. Full variable domain (remainder filled in from reference TRBV19 and TRBJ2-1): DGGITQSPKYLFRKEGQNVTLSCEQNLNHDAMYWYRQDPGQGLRLIYYSQIVNDFQKGDIAEGYSVSREKKESFPLTVTSAQKNPTAFYLCASRLNPYNEQFFGPGTRLTVL.

This sequence joins TRBV6-8 and TRBJ1-5; the match to TRBD1 covers 8 bases. The V and J ends lost 6 bases and 6 bases, in that order; junction bases with no gene match: 13. Germline CDR1 and CDR2: MNHGY and SAAAGT. The CDR3 runs 16 residues. This CDR3 reads CASSQQDREDCQPQHF. The CDR3 region has the DNA TGTGCCAGCAGCCAACAGGACAGGGAAGATTGTCAGCCCCAGCATTTT.

In nucleotides, the CDR3 is TGCGCCAGCAGCTTGAGCAGCGGGATGTACAATGAGCAGTTCTTC. It encodes CASSLSSGMYNEQFF. The chain has TRBV5-1 and TRBJ2-1; 7 bases line up with TRBD2. Germline V gene data show CDR1 as SGHRS and CDR2 as YFSETQ. V was pared by 1 base and J by 4 bases, with 5 bases of the junction left unmatched. The CDR3 length is 15 residues.

This clone was seen a single time. The chain joins TRBV28 to TRBJ1-1; a weak D match, TRBD1 (5 bases). CDR1 and CDR2 (germline): MDHEN, SYDVKM. There are 14 residues in the CDR3. V lost 2 bases to trimming and J lost 3 bases, with 10 bases between them. DNA for the CDR3: TGTGCCAGCAGTTTAGAAGAGACAGACACTGAAGCTTTCTTT. Translating it yields CASSLEETDTEAFF.

A single count supports this clone. The rearrangement links TRBV30 to TRBJ2-5; D perhaps matches TRBD2 (5 bases). CDR1 is GTSNPN, CDR2 SVGIG, per germline (reference sequence). This CDR3 region has 13 residues. V was clipped by 2 bases and J by 5 bases, with 12 bases between them. This CDR3 reads CAWSHIAQETQYF. Written as DNA, the CDR3 is TGTGCCTGGAGTCACATAGCGCAGGAGACCCAGTACTTC. The full variable domain, with the rest looked up from reference TRBV30 and TRBJ2-5, is SQTIHQWPATLVQPVGSPLSLECTVEGTSNPNLYWYRQAAGRGLQLLFYSVGIGQISSEVPQNLSASRPQDRQFILSSKKLLLSDSGFYLCAWSHIAQETQYFGPGTRLLVL.